The clone carrying this T cell receptor (beta chain) was seen at least ten times. This specimen belongs to a study of blood T cells in healthy people across ages. A second PCR, run for about 6 to 12 cycles, used a sample-barcoded 5' primer plus a J-beta primer mix. Every cDNA molecule bore a tag from a template-switch adaptor containing 12 random nucleotides. TCRdb reprocessed the 5' RACE reads via MiXCR and lists one record per CDR3 protein. This table holds fewer than 800,000 distinct CDR3 sequences, less than 40% found once. The V and J ends lost 0 bases and 1 base respectively, with 10 bases between them. The CDR3 runs 15 residues. CDR1 is SGHRS, CDR2 YFSETQ, per germline.

This receptor was obtained from a woman of 80 years or more in good health. Sequencing was carried out using blood. This sequence joins TRBV5-1 and TRBJ1-1; a weak D match, TRBD1 (5 bases). Here the CDR3 reads CASSLAGARNTEAFF. In DNA form, the CDR3 reads TGCGCCAGCAGCTTGGCCGGGGCACGGAACACTGAAGCTTTCTTT.